This TCR beta chain was sequenced in a study of OX40 agonist ivuxolimab in advanced cancers. The method was immunoSEQ multiplex PCR; TCRdb's version includes in-frame clones alone and lacks a portion of them. The sample lists around 84,000 clones, around 93% occurring once. The CDR3 length is 14 residues. CDR1 MNHEY and CDR2 SVGAGI come from the germline V gene. The V and J ends lost 6 bases and 1 base respectively, with 12 bases between them. This sample comprised CD4+ or CD8+ T cells sorted from blood, obtained in a trial of the OX40 agonist ivuxolimab. This clonotype was obtained from an adult with an advanced solid tumor such as melanoma, head and neck, liver or kidney cancer. The rearrangement joins TRBV6-5 to TRBJ1-1; tentatively, D is TRBD1 (6 bases). The DNA of the CDR3 is TGTGCCAGCAGCCCCCTCAGGGGGAACACTGAAGCTTTCTTT. It codes for CASSPLRGNTEAFF.